This TCR beta chain was recovered during a study of Graves' ophthalmopathy and Graves' hyperthyroidism (dated by TCRdb to 2016 to 2019). Looking at the study overall: A patient counted as having stable hyperthyroidism if there was no progression to ophthalmopathy within 18 months of follow-up. To explore V-J signatures that distinguish ophthalmopathy from hyperthyroidism, a discovery set of under 110 patients was enrolled, made up of 40 to 45 with ophthalmopathy and fewer than 60 with stable hyperthyroidism. In total, under 150 blood samples were TCR-sequenced: under 45 ophthalmopathy, under 80 hyperthyroidism and about 17 hyperthyroidism-to-ophthalmopathy patients. TCR beta repertoire signatures were used to distinguish Graves' ophthalmopathy from Graves' hyperthyroidism and to predict progression to ophthalmopathy. Following sample collection, hyperthyroidism patients were given methimazole at a starting dose of 30 mg daily, and ophthalmopathy patients were given high-dose intravenous methylprednisolone. T-cell repertoires of thyroid tissue and blood were compared in a handful of hyperthyroidism patients. The independent validation cohort included 18 to 20 hyperthyroidism patients plus 17 patients who later progressed from hyperthyroidism to ophthalmopathy.

On the study overall, not on this receptor specifically: The 13-signature model separated ophthalmopathy from stable hyperthyroidism with 85% to 90% sensitivity and roughly 84% specificity in cross-validation, and 80%/75% in the test set. Among expanded thyroid clonotypes with frequency above 0.001, most also showed up in blood, which suggests that blood repertoires may reflect the thyroid immune response. No statistical method was used to set the sample size in advance, and the investigators knew which group each participant was assigned to. In validation, the model predicted ophthalmopathy progression with less than 71% sensitivity and 72.22% specificity; some 13 predicted patients were CT-confirmed with GO in a median of 6.5 months.

V is cut by 7 bases and J by 2 bases, and the space between the germline ends is 20 bases. The CDR3, cysteine through phenylalanine, is 17 amino acids long. Kept here is only the CDR3 DNA, which spans 51 bases and is read in frame from base 1. The germline V gene encodes CDR1 SNHLY and CDR2 FYNNEI. Hyperthyroidism patients were newly diagnosed, were aged 18 to 65 years, and had a disease duration under 2 months. Patients were excluded if they had other autoimmune diseases, uncontrolled infections, pregnancy or lactation. Clinical symptoms, serum thyroxine, TRAb, thyroid ultrasound and orbital computed tomography formed the basis of the diagnosis. Total RNA was extracted with Trizol reagent and quality-checked on an Agilent 2100 Bioanalyzer. Concerning this clonotype: Its antigen is not yet known. No clone much larger than this one lies a single base away; base qualities are absent.

TCR beta CDR3 regions were amplified from RNA transcripts for repertoire sequencing. The first round of RT-PCR was done with HTBI primers and the Qiagen OneStep RT-PCR kit, and was followed by a second round of multiplex PCR, then size selection and purification. Sequencing of the libraries was carried out on an Illumina HiSeq2000 in paired-end mode with 100 bp reads. The original pipeline was this. Reads were processed with SOAPnuke, discarding reads with adapters, uncalled bases, mean Phred below 15, or no exact constant-primer or identifier match. COPE v1.2.5 was used to merge the high-quality paired reads. Clonotypes were defined as unique nucleotide sequences and were aligned to IMGT TRB V, D and J references using MiTCR v1.1. Only V-J combinations with frequency above 0.0001 were analysed, covering 98% to 99.2% of repertoires. A TCR clonal expansion and chaos score per V-J combination was defined as the ratio of F50 clonal expansion to chaos observed in the TCRdist matrix. Features were reduced by Welch's t-statistics and random forest to around 13 V-J combinations, which fed a naive Bayes classifier. The Morisita-Horn index was used to measure how similar the thyroid and blood repertoires were. In TCRdb, the public reads were trimmed at Q25 with fastp and aligned with MiXCR, with productive beta chains retained. Identical CDR3 protein sequences are pooled into one entry, listed with their most common genes and DNA. TCRdb's processing, not the authors', yielded these V and J calls. For this sample there are around 1,200,000 distinct CDR3 sequences; 35% to 40% appear just once. The ten top clones hold approximately 12% of the sample.

The rearranged chain carries TRBV2 and TRBJ2-2, with TRBD1 perhaps the D gene, on 6 matching bases. The specimen was peripheral blood or thyroid tissue (not recorded which). The receptor comes from an adult man with Graves' hyperthyroidism. The CDR3 protein is CASMKAGGRFNTGELFF. The DNA reads as follows: TGTGCCAGCATGAAAGCTGGGGGCAGATTTAACACCGGGGAGCTGTTTTTT. The full variable domain, completed from the reference TRBV2 and TRBJ2-2 proteins outside the CDR3, reads EPEVTQTPSHQVTQMGQEVILRCVPISNHLYFYWYRQILGQKVEFLVSFYNNEISEKSEIFDDQFSVERPDGSNFTLKIRSTKLEDSAMYFCASMKAGGRFNTGELFFGEGSRLTVL.